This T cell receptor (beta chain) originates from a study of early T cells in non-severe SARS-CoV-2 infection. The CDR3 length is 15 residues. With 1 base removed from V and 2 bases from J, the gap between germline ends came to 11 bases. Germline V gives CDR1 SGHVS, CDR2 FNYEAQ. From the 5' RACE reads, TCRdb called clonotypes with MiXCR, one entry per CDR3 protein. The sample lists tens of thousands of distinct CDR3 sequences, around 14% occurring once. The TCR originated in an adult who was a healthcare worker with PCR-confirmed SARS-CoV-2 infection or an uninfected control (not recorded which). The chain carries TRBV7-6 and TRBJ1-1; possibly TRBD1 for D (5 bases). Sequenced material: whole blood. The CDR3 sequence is CASSLVPGGNTEAFF. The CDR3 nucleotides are TGTGCCAGCAGCTTAGTTCCGGGGGGAAACACTGAAGCTTTCTTT. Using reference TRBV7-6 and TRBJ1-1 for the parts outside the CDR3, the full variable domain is GAGVSQSPRYKVTKRGQDVALRCDPISGHVSLYWYRQALGQGPEFLTYFNYEAQQDKSGLPNDRFSAERPEGSISTLTIQRTEQRDSAMYRCASSLVPGGNTEAFFGQGTRLTVV.